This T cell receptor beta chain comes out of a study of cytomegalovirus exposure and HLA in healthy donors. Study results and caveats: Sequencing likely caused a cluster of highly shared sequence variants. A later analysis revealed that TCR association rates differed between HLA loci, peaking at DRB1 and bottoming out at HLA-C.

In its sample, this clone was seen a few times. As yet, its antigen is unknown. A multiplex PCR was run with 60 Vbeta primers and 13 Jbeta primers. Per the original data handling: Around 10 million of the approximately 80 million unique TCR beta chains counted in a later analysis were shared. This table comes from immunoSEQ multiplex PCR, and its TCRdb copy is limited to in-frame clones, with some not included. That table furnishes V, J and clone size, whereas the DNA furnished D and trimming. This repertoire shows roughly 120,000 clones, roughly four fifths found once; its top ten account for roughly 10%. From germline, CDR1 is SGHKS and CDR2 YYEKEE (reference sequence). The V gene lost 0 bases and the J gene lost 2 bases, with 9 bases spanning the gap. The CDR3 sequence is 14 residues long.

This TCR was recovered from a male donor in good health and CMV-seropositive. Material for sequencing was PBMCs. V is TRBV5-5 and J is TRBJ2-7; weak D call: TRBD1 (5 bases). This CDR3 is CASSLEQAAYEQYF. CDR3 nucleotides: TGTGCCAGCAGCTTGGAACAGGCGGCCTACGAGCAGTACTTC.